This T cell receptor (beta chain) was captured in a study of T cells in localized non-small cell lung cancer. Overall study findings and caveats: With higher T cell density in blood came longer overall survival. Analysis by sequencing included only one tumor region, so heterogeneity remains possible.

Assay used: immunoSEQ multiplex PCR; TCRdb lists only in-frame clones, some missing. The profile shows several thousand clones, roughly 90% of them singletons. CDR1 is SGHAT, CDR2 FQNNGV, per germline. The CDR3 runs to 13 residues. V lost 0 bases and J 10 bases, leaving 12 bases between the germline ends. Note on this clone: Its matching antigen is unknown.

This chain joins TRBV11-2 and TRBJ1-1, with D unresolved. The clonotype originates from a female donor at least 60 years old with stage II squamous cell lung carcinoma. This specimen was peripheral blood, taken before any cancer treatment. The CDR3 DNA sequence: TGTGCCAGCAGCTTAGATCGGAAGGGAACAGCTTTCTTT. Translation gives CASSLDRKGTAFF.